This T cell receptor beta chain was obtained from a study of cytomegalovirus exposure and HLA in healthy donors. Study-wide points: Segments of the TCR beta V type were, in most cases, productive about 90% or about 30% of the time in an earlier analysis.

It was with 60 Vbeta and 13 Jbeta primers that the PCR ran. TCRdb's copy holds only in-frame clones and misses some; the assay was immunoSEQ multiplex PCR. The table records about 250,000 clones, 70% to 90% of them present only once. The V and J ends lost 3 bases and 1 base respectively, with 3 bases between them. This CDR3 is 12 amino acids long. The germline V gene encodes CDR1 SGHVS and CDR2 FQNEAQ. To note about this clone: Its antigen is as yet unknown.

This sequence joins TRBV7-8 and TRBJ2-5; the D is unclear. The sequenced sample was PBMCs. The TCR was taken from a girl aged 2 to 10 in good health and CMV-seronegative. CDR3 amino acids: CASSFLQETQYF. The CDR3 coding sequence is TGTGCCAGCAGCTTTCTCCAAGAGACCCAGTACTTC.